These 23 T cell receptor beta chains originate from one sample sequenced in a study of blood T cell repertoires in COVID-19. Assay: immunoSEQ multiplex PCR; the TCRdb copy retains only in-frame clones and omits some. Among some 200,000 clones listed, about 92% were seen once. Sequenced: peripheral blood. Every receptor here comes from a man between 25 and 39 years old with acute or convalescent COVID-19.

Turning to this clone: This sample also contains other DNA sequences that code for the same CDR3. The chain combines TRBV5-1 with TRBJ1-3, with D hard to call. The germline gives CDR1 SGHRS, CDR2 YFSETQ. V lost 7 bases and J lost 0, with 5 bases in between. The CDR3 consists of 12 residues. CDR3 DNA sequence: TGCGCCAGCCGGAGCTCTGGAAACACCATATATTTT. This codes for CASRSSGNTIYF.

V is TRBV5-1 and J is TRBJ1-2; perhaps TRBD1 as D (5 bases). From germline, CDR1 is SGHRS and CDR2 YFSETQ. The CDR3 is made up of 14 amino acids. Trimming removed 2 bases at V and 8 bases at J, with 16 bases between. The DNA for the CDR3 is TGCGCCAGCAGCTTAGGAGACAGCGCCGGGGGCTACACCTTC. It codes for CASSLGDSAGGYTF. The full variable domain, in which reference TRBV5-1 and TRBJ1-2 provide the parts outside the CDR3, is KAGVTQTPRYLIKTRGQQVTLSCSPISGHRSVSWYQQTPGQGLQFLFEYFSETQRNKGNFPGRFSGRQFSNSRSEMNVSTLELGDSALYLCASSLGDSAGGYTFGSGTRLTVV.

The chain is built from TRBV27 and TRBJ1-1; no clear D gene. Germline values: CDR1 MNHEY, CDR2 SMNVEV (reference sequence). Trimming cost V 7 bases and J 3 bases, with 21 bases left between them. The CDR3 runs to 16 residues. For the CDR3, the DNA is TGTGCCAGCACCCCCCTTTCAGACCCTCGGGACACTGAAGCTTTCTTT. Its translation is CASTPLSDPRDTEAFF.

The rearrangement links TRBV3-1 (or the pseudogene TRBV3-2) to TRBJ2-3; D possibly corresponds to TRBD2 (5 bases). The germline V gene encodes CDR1 LGHDT and CDR2 YNNKEL (reference sequence). Deletions cut 4 bases from V and 3 bases from J, with 11 bases between. This CDR3 contains 14 residues. The CDR3 DNA follows: TGTGCCAGCAGCCCTAGCCGGTGGACAGATACGCAGTATTTT. This encodes CASSPSRWTDTQYF.

V is TRBV5-1 and J is TRBJ2-5; 11 bases agree with TRBD2. Looked up from germline, CDR1 is SGHRS and CDR2 is YFSETQ. The V segment lost 4 bases and the J segment 5 bases; nucleotides outside the gene matches: 4. The CDR3 extends over 14 amino acids. CDR3 sequence (DNA): TGCGCCAGCAGCGTTAGCGGGGGGGCCGAGACCCAGTACTTC. It codes for CASSVSGGAETQYF. The complete variable domain, with remaining parts taken from reference TRBV5-1 and TRBJ2-5, reads KAGVTQTPRYLIKTRGQQVTLSCSPISGHRSVSWYQQTPGQGLQFLFEYFSETQRNKGNFPGRFSGRQFSNSRSEMNVSTLELGDSALYLCASSVSGGAETQYFGPGTRLLVL.

The chain employs TRBV5-1 and TRBJ1-1, with D perhaps TRBD1 (5 bases). The V and J ends lost 4 bases and 11 bases respectively, with 12 bases between them. The CDR3 covers 11 residues. Germline-derived CDR1 and CDR2 are SGHRS and YFSETQ. For the CDR3, the DNA is TGCGCCAGCAGCGGGGGACTTCGCGCTTTCTTT. Encoded protein: CASSGGLRAFF.

Remarks on this clone: Relative to the germline gene, one junction end is altered; a read error may explain this. V usage is TRBV7-7 and J usage is TRBJ2-5, with D possibly TRBD1 on 5 matching bases. Germline CDR1 and CDR2: SSHAT and FNYEAQ (reference sequence). The CDR3 has 14 residues. The CDR3 sequence: CASSPTGTQETQYF. CDR3 sequence (DNA): TGTGCTAGCAGCCCTACAGGTACCCAAGAGACCCAGTACTTC.

This clone was seen once. The chain carries TRBV6-6 and TRBJ2-6; D is unclear. CDR3 length: 16 residues. The germline V and J ends were trimmed by 5 bases and 0 bases, with 11 bases remaining between them. Germline V gives CDR1 MNHNY, CDR2 SVGAGI (reference sequence). In DNA form, the CDR3 reads TGTGCCAGCAGTGTACAGATTTCCTCTGGGGCCAACGTCCTGACTTTC. Translated: CASSVQISSGANVLTF.

The CDR3 here is CASSREGPPLNTQYF. CDR3 DNA: TGTGCCAGCAGCCGGGAGGGTCCCCCCCTGAATACGCAGTATTTT. The chain carries TRBV6-5 and TRBJ2-3, with TRBD2 matching over 8 bases. This CDR3 has 15 amino acids. In germline, CDR1 is MNHEY, CDR2 SVGAGI. The ends lost 6 bases at V and 7 bases at J; junction bases unmatched: 12.

J is TRBJ1-4 and V is TRBV28; 8 nucleotides agree with TRBD1. V dropped 4 bases and J dropped 4; count of bases not matched to a gene: 8. CDR3 size: 16 residues. CDR1 MDHEN and CDR2 SYDVKM come from the germline V gene. The CDR3 bases are TGTGCCAGCAGTTCCGGGACAGGTACCTTTAATGAAAAACTGTTTTTT. Its protein product is CASSSGTGTFNEKLFF.

This chain uses TRBV19 with TRBJ2-3, with 10 bases lining up with TRBD1. V lost 6 bases and J lost 3; bases outside the gene matches: 6. This CDR3 contains 15 residues. Germline values: CDR1 LNHDA, CDR2 SQIVND (reference sequence). The CDR3 bases are TGTGCCAGTAGCCCGGACAGGGGGTTAACAGATACGCAGTATTTT. This codes for CASSPDRGLTDTQYF.

The J gene is TRBJ1-1, the V gene TRBV6-5, with 7 bases lining up with TRBD1. The junction had 4 bases not matched to a gene; V was cut back by 2 bases and J by 1 base. Germline-derived CDR1 and CDR2 are MNHEY and SVGAGI. This CDR3 is built from 15 residues. The chain's CDR3 is CASSYVAGGNTEAFF. The DNA for the CDR3 is TGTGCCAGCAGTTACGTCGCAGGGGGGAACACTGAAGCTTTCTTT.

The chain recombines TRBV3-1 (or the pseudogene TRBV3-2) with TRBJ2-4, with 11 bases identical to TRBD1. The germline V gene has CDR1 LGHDT and CDR2 YNNKEL (reference sequence). CDR3 size: 17 residues. The V gene end was trimmed by 1 base and the J gene end by 6 bases; junction bases not matched to a gene: 8. Here the CDR3 reads CASSQGRTGGRRNIQYF. CDR3 nucleotide sequence: TGTGCCAGCAGCCAAGGACGGACAGGGGGCCGTAGAAACATTCAGTACTTC.

The genes are TRBV2 and TRBJ1-2; 7 bases match TRBD1. CDR3 size: 14 residues. The germline V gene encodes CDR1 SNHLY and CDR2 FYNNEI. The V gene end was trimmed by 4 bases and the J gene end by 5 bases; junction bases not matched to a gene: 7. CDR3 sequence (DNA): TGTGCCAGCAGTGCTTCGGGACAGCTTTATGGCTACACCTTC. Its protein is CASSASGQLYGYTF.

The chain uses TRBV18 and TRBJ2-7; D is unresolved. This CDR3 region has 13 residues. The germline V and J ends were trimmed by 1 base and 3 bases, with 7 bases remaining between them. CDR1 and CDR2 (germline): KGHSH, LQKENI. The chain's CDR3 is CASSPLHGYEQYF. The CDR3 region has the DNA TGTGCCAGCTCACCACTGCACGGCTACGAGCAGTACTTC.

This clone was seen a handful of times. This chain joins TRBV28 and TRBJ1-2; 7 bases line up with TRBD1. The V gene end was trimmed by 4 bases and the J gene end by 7 bases; junction bases not matched to a gene: 12. Germline CDR1 and CDR2: MDHEN and SYDVKM. CDR3 length: 15 amino acids. The CDR3 nucleotides are TGTGCCAGCAGTTCCCCCCTAGGGACAGCCCTTGGCTACACCTTC. This translates into CASSSPLGTALGYTF.

The chain carries TRBV5-1 and TRBJ1-6; 8 bases align to TRBD1. The J segment lost 10 bases and the V segment lost 4 bases, leaving 10 bases of the junction unmatched. The CDR3 consists of 15 residues. Germline V gene lookup returns CDR1 SGHRS and CDR2 YFSETQ. CDR3 in amino acids: CASSLGQAGWSPLHF. For the CDR3, the DNA is TGCGCCAGCAGCCTGGGACAGGCCGGGTGGTCACCCCTCCACTTT.

V usage is TRBV28 and J usage is TRBJ1-2; D gene ambiguous. Germline loops: CDR1 MDHEN, CDR2 SYDVKM. The CDR3 is 13 residues long. Trimming cost V 2 bases and J 2 bases, with 6 bases left between them. Here the CDR3 DNA reads TGTGCCAGCAGTTTAAACATAAACTATGGCTACACCTTC. This translates into CASSLNINYGYTF.

The chain carries TRBV6-1 and TRBJ2-3, with 9 bases fitting TRBD2. The germline gives CDR1 MNHNS, CDR2 SASEGT. V lost 0 bases and J lost 2; bases outside the gene matches: 3. The CDR3 is 16 amino acids. CDR3 in amino acids: CASSEAAGGFTDTQYF. CDR3 nucleotides: TGTGCCAGCAGTGAAGCGGCGGGGGGGTTCACAGATACGCAGTATTTT.

This clone was seen more than once but under ten times. V and J are TRBV28 and TRBJ2-1; the D gene is possibly TRBD2 (6 bases). V was pared by 5 bases and J by 6 bases, with 23 bases between. Looked up from germline, CDR1 is MDHEN and CDR2 is SYDVKM. This CDR3 comprises 17 residues. The CDR3: CASSMLRPGLMTNEQFF. CDR3 DNA: TGTGCCAGCAGTATGCTCCGTCCGGGACTGATGACCAATGAGCAGTTCTTC.

Turning to this clone: One end of the junction does not line up with germline, which may come from a read error. The chain employs TRBV5-8 and TRBJ2-2, with D possibly TRBD1 on 6 matching bases. The CDR3 sequence is 15 residues long. Germline CDR1 SGHTS, CDR2 YDEGEE. CDR3 protein: CASSLQQGRTGELFF. In DNA, the CDR3 is TGTGCTAGCAGCTTACAACAGGGTCGCACCGGGGAGCTGTTTTTT.

The gene calls are TRBV6-5 and TRBJ1-5, with 7 nucleotides matching TRBD1. Germline V gene data show CDR1 as MNHEY and CDR2 as SVGAGI. CDR3 length: 12 amino acids. V lost 6 bases and J lost 6; bases outside the gene matches: 2. CDR3 loop: CASRGGGQPQHF. The CDR3, as DNA: TGTGCCAGCAGAGGGGGCGGTCAGCCCCAGCATTTT.

Only a few counts were recorded for this clone. The V call is TRBV4-2, the J call TRBJ1-5; 7 nucleotides match TRBD1. CDR1 and CDR2 (germline): LGHNA, YNFKEQ. The V gene end was trimmed by 0 bases and the J gene end by 5 bases; junction bases not matched to a gene: 4. The length of the CDR3 is 15 residues. CDR3 region: CASSQEKGAHQPQHF. Written as DNA, the CDR3 is TGTGCCAGCAGCCAAGAGAAGGGGGCTCATCAGCCCCAGCATTTT.